The 28 T cell receptor beta chains reported below all come from one sample, sequenced in a study of T-cell reconstitution after alpha-beta-depleted transplantation in children. Unique molecular identifiers were built into the TCRbeta library. Each CDR3 protein gets one entry after TCRdb re-called the PCR reads with MiXCR. The sample yields some 300,000 distinct CDR3 sequences, around 10% seen once. Sequencing used PBMCs, obtained before TCRalphabeta/CD19-depleted stem cell transplant. These receptors all stem from a boy under three years old with acute myeloid leukemia, due to receive a stem cell transplant.

Concerning this clonotype itself: A much bigger clone sits one base away, suggesting this may be a read error. The chain links TRBV21-1 to TRBJ2-1; TRBD1 was called by the table and not checked on the DNA. TRBV21-1 is tagged as a pseudogene. The CDR3 loop spans 17 amino acids. The CDR3 nucleotides read TGTGCCAGCAGCACAAAAAGGGGGACAAGGTCCTACAATGAGCAGTTCTTC. Its protein product is CASSTKRGTRSYNEQFF.

This clonotype was observed at least ten times. The chain uses TRBV12-3 or TRBV12-4 and TRBJ1-1; no definite D call. The CDR3 loop spans 13 amino acids. The ends were cut back, 7 bases at V and 1 base at J, with 10 bases in the middle. The CDR3 sequence is CASTVHPNTEAFF. Written as DNA, the CDR3 is TGTGCCAGCACGGTACACCCGAACACTGAAGCTTTCTTT.

This clonotype was seen a handful of times. The J gene is TRBJ2-3, the V gene TRBV27, with TRBD1 matching 7 bases. The CDR3 runs to 13 residues. The V gene's germline CDR1 is MNHEY and CDR2 SMNVEV (reference sequence). V shed 7 bases, J shed 6 bases, and the junction held 7 bases outside the gene matches. The CDR3: CASTVTGADTQYF. CDR3 in DNA: TGTGCCAGCACCGTAACAGGGGCTGATACGCAGTATTTT.

This clonotype was recorded at least ten times. The chain joins TRBV29-1 to TRBJ1-5; possible D gene TRBD1, 6 bases. This CDR3 spans 14 amino acids. V was cut by 6 bases and J by 1 base, with 13 bases left in between. Germline V gene lookup returns CDR1 SQVTM and CDR2 ANQGSEA. The CDR3 sequence is CSVPTTGSNQPQHF. CDR3 DNA: TGCAGCGTCCCTACTACAGGGAGCAATCAGCCCCAGCATTTT.

This clonotype occurred many times. The chain couples TRBV10-3 to TRBJ2-5; the D gene could be TRBD1 or TRBD2 (5 bases each). The CDR3 loop spans 13 amino acids. Germline CDR1 ENHRY, CDR2 SYGVKD. Trimming removed 6 bases at V and 3 bases at J, with 11 bases between. The CDR3 DNA reads as TGTGCCATCAGGCAGGGAGACAAAGAGACCCAGTACTTC. Translated: CAIRQGDKETQYF.

About this clonotype itself: A much larger clone is a single base away; this may be a read error. The rearrangement links TRBV7-9 to TRBJ2-1; 8 bases are shared with TRBD2. The CDR3 consists of 15 residues. From germline, CDR1 is SEHNR and CDR2 FQNEAQ (reference sequence). In nucleotides, the CDR3 is TGTGCCACCAGCTTAGGGGTGAGCGGGAGAGGGGAGCAGTTCTTC. It specifies CATSLGVSGRGEQFF.

In the case of this clonotype: A much more abundant neighbour one base away suggests this may be a read error. The chain uses TRBV5-6 and TRBJ2-7; perhaps D is TRBD1 or TRBD2 (5 bases each). This CDR3 has 15 amino acids. Germline CDR1 is SGHDT and CDR2 is YYEEEE. Trimming pared 4 bases from V and 0 bases from J, leaving 14 bases between. CDR3 nucleotides: TGTGCCAGCAGCCATGGGACGGGAACCTCCTACGAGCAGTACTTC. Translating gives CASSHGTGTSYEQYF.

This clonotype has a count of ten or more. This chain connects TRBV15 to TRBJ1-5; D may be TRBD1 (6 bases). The germline gives CDR1 LNHNV, CDR2 YYDKDF (reference sequence). The CDR3 sequence is 16 residues long. V was trimmed by 3 bases and J by 5 bases, leaving 17 bases between them. The DNA for the CDR3 is TGTGCCACCAGCAGTTTTCACCGGGACAACTATCAGCCCCAGCATTTT. Translation gives CATSSFHRDNYQPQHF.

This clonotype was recorded at least ten times. The chain links TRBV6-1 to TRBJ1-2; the D gene is possibly TRBD1 (6 bases). Trimming stripped 5 bases from V and 4 bases from J, with 14 bases between. Looked up from germline, CDR1 is MNHNS and CDR2 is SASEGT. CDR3 length: 14 residues. CDR3 bases: TGTGCCAGCAGTCTTACGGACAGCCCCTATGGCTACACCTTC. Translated, it gives CASSLTDSPYGYTF.

This clonotype was detected ten times or more. The chain joins TRBV27 to TRBJ2-1, with 9 bases that match TRBD2. Trimming cost V 4 bases and J 4 bases; bases outside gene matches: 5. This CDR3 region has 15 residues. Germline V gene lookup returns CDR1 MNHEY and CDR2 SMNVEV (reference sequence). CDR3 region: CASSWPTSGYNEQFF. For the CDR3, the DNA is TGTGCCAGCAGTTGGCCGACTAGCGGTTACAATGAGCAGTTCTTC.

The table lists this clonotype with many counts. This rearrangement joins TRBV5-1 to TRBJ1-2; D gene ambiguous. The V end lost 2 bases, the J end lost 5 bases, and 10 bases lay between the germline ends. Germline CDR1 and CDR2: SGHRS and YFSETQ. This CDR3 region has 13 residues. CDR3 region: CASSFGSSYGYTF. In DNA, the CDR3 is TGCGCCAGCAGCTTCGGCAGTTCTTATGGCTACACCTTC.

This clonotype was seen a few times. The V gene is TRBV11-2, the J gene TRBJ2-1; 8 bases map to TRBD2. The CDR3 extends over 20 amino acids. Losses at the gene ends were 2 bases for V and 7 bases for J; bases not matched to a gene: 22. Germline CDR1 SGHAT, CDR2 FQNNGV. CDR3 region: CASSLIRGMAGGLGGNEQFF. The CDR3 DNA is TGTGCCAGCAGCTTAATCCGGGGGATGGCGGGGGGCCTCGGGGGTAATGAGCAGTTCTTC.

This sequence joins TRBV20-1 and TRBJ2-1; D is possibly TRBD2 (6 bases). The CDR3 totals 15 residues. Germline loops: CDR1 DFQATT, CDR2 SNEGSKA (reference sequence). Between the trimmed V and J ends, which lost 3 bases and 4 bases, there was a span of 16 bases. CDR3 residues: CSARGGGATYNEQFF. The CDR3 DNA sequence: TGCAGTGCTAGGGGTGGCGGGGCGACGTACAATGAGCAGTTCTTC.

In its sample, this clonotype was seen many times. The rearrangement links TRBV6-5 to TRBJ2-7; 13 nucleotides match TRBD2. Per the germline V gene, CDR1 is MNHEY and CDR2 is SVGAGI. The CDR3 sequence is 16 residues long. The trim removed 6 bases at V and 2 bases at J, leaving 7 bases unmatched. DNA for the CDR3: TGTGCCAGCAGGTACGGGACTAGCGGGGCCGCCTACGAGCAGTACTTC. Amino acid sequence: CASRYGTSGAAYEQYF.

The CDR3 coding sequence is TGTGCCAGCAGCTTAGTGAGGGGATACTACAATGAGCAGTTCTTC. The encoded protein is CASSLVRGYYNEQFF. The chain employs TRBV7-2 and TRBJ2-1; tentatively, D is TRBD1 or TRBD2 (5 bases each). V was cut by 1 base and J by 3 bases, with 10 bases left in between. This CDR3 has 15 residues. Looked up from germline, CDR1 is SGHTA and CDR2 is FQGNSA.

This clonotype appeared many times. The chain has TRBV20-1 and TRBJ2-7; no clear D gene. Germline loops: CDR1 DFQATT, CDR2 SNEGSKA (reference sequence). Between the trimmed V and J ends, which lost 4 bases and 0 bases, there was a span of 4 bases. This CDR3 is built from 11 residues. The CDR3 region has the DNA TGCAGTGCTAAGATCTCCTACGAGCAGTACTTC. This translates into CSAKISYEQYF.

This clonotype was counted ten times or more. The rearrangement links TRBV5-4 to TRBJ1-1; 8 bases align to TRBD1. Germline V gene data show CDR1 as SGHNT and CDR2 as YYREEE (reference sequence). The CDR3 extends over 15 amino acids. V lost 0 bases, J lost 4 bases, and 5 bases stayed unmatched. The DNA for the CDR3 is TGTGCCAGCAGCTTGGGGGGACAGGCGGGCACTGAAGCTTTCTTT. Protein product: CASSLGGQAGTEAFF.

There are many counts of this clonotype. The chain uses TRBV12-3 or TRBV12-4 and TRBJ2-1; D may be TRBD1 (6 bases). The CDR3 is 13 amino acids. Trimming cost V 2 bases and J 10 bases, with 12 bases left between them. The CDR3 protein is CASSLYKGQEQFF. CDR3 bases: TGTGCCAGCAGTTTATATAAGGGACAAGAGCAGTTCTTC.

This chain links TRBV2 with TRBJ2-3; 9 bases align to TRBD2. In germline, CDR1 is SNHLY, CDR2 FYNNEI. The CDR3 consists of 19 residues. J was trimmed by 1 base and V by 5 bases; bases with no gene match: 16. CDR3 amino acids: CASSRGLLREGWGTDTQYF. For the CDR3, the DNA is TGTGCCAGCAGTCGAGGACTATTGCGGGAGGGCTGGGGCACAGATACGCAGTATTTT. Full variable domain (remainder filled in from reference TRBV2 and TRBJ2-3): EPEVTQTPSHQVTQMGQEVILRCVPISNHLYFYWYRQILGQKVEFLVSFYNNEISEKSEIFDDQFSVERPDGSNFTLKIRSTKLEDSAMYFCASSRGLLREGWGTDTQYFGPGTRLTVL.

This clonotype was observed at least ten times. This chain links TRBV28 with TRBJ1-6, with D hard to call. Trimming shortened V by 2 bases and J by 4 bases, and 12 bases separated the two germline ends. The germline V gene has CDR1 MDHEN and CDR2 SYDVKM. The CDR3 has 16 residues. CDR3 residues: CASSLGTAPYNSPLHF. CDR3 nucleotide sequence: TGTGCCAGCAGTTTAGGCACAGCACCTTATAATTCACCCCTCCACTTT.

This clonotype was observed at least ten times. The genes are TRBV20-1 and TRBJ1-1, with D tentatively TRBD1 (6 bases). CDR3 length: 13 residues. Looked up from germline, CDR1 is DFQATT and CDR2 is SNEGSKA (reference sequence). Between the trimmed V and J ends, which lost 0 bases and 4 bases, there was a span of 9 bases. CDR3 in amino acids: CSARDLGGTEAFF. The CDR3 DNA is TGCAGTGCTAGAGATCTAGGGGGCACTGAAGCTTTCTTT.

This chain uses TRBV24-1 with TRBJ2-1; D remains ambiguous. The CDR3 sequence is 11 residues long. Germline CDR1 is KGHDR and CDR2 is SFDVKD. The V and J ends lost 5 bases and 6 bases respectively, with 4 bases between them. The CDR3 bases are TGTGCCACCAGTGTCTCCAATGAGCAGTTCTTC. This translates into CATSVSNEQFF.

This clonotype occurred a few times. V usage is TRBV12-3 or TRBV12-4 and J usage is TRBJ2-6; D call uncertain. V lost 3 bases and J lost 0, with 6 bases in between. There are 15 residues in the CDR3. The CDR3 reads CASSFAVSGANVLTF. CDR3 nucleotide sequence: TGTGCCAGCAGTTTTGCGGTCTCTGGGGCCAACGTCCTGACTTTC.

This clonotype was detected ten times or more. CDR3 DNA: TGTGCCAGCAGTTTTTCTGAGGGCTATCACGAGCAGTACTTC. Its protein product is CASSFSEGYHEQYF. The J gene is TRBJ2-7, the V gene TRBV12-3 or TRBV12-4; perhaps TRBD2 as D (5 bases). This CDR3 spans 14 amino acids. Trimming shortened V by 3 bases and J by 5 bases, and 14 bases separated the two germline ends.

This clonotype was observed at least ten times. V gene TRBV7-2 combines with J gene TRBJ2-5; 10 bases are a match to TRBD2. The junction had 2 bases not matched to a gene; V was cut back by 0 bases and J by 4 bases. The CDR3 is 15 residues long. Germline CDR1 reads SGHTA; CDR2 reads FQGNSA. CDR3 region: CASSLAPSGGETQYF. Written as DNA, the CDR3 is TGTGCCAGCAGCTTAGCCCCTAGCGGGGGAGAGACCCAGTACTTC.

The chain is built from TRBV12-3 or TRBV12-4 and TRBJ2-3; TRBD2 matches 8 bases. The CDR3 extends over 15 amino acids. The V gene end was trimmed by 5 bases and the J gene end by 2 bases; junction bases not matched to a gene: 6. CDR3 sequence (DNA): TGTGCCAGCAGTCCGCTAGCGGGCAACACAGATACGCAGTATTTT. This translates into CASSPLAGNTDTQYF.

This clonotype was counted a few times. The J gene is TRBJ2-3, the V gene TRBV29-1, with D perhaps matching TRBD1 (5 bases). The length of the CDR3 is 13 residues. V was cut by 6 bases and J by 3 bases, with 13 bases left in between. Germline V gives CDR1 SQVTM, CDR2 ANQGSEA. CDR3 amino acids: CSVSRVWTDTQYF. The CDR3 DNA reads as TGCAGCGTATCCAGGGTTTGGACAGATACGCAGTATTTT.

This clonotype was detected ten times or more. The V and J genes are TRBV27 and TRBJ1-4; 7 bases map to TRBD1. CDR3 size: 14 residues. Trimming took 5 bases from V and 7 from J; bases not matched to a gene: 7. Looked up from germline, CDR1 is MNHEY and CDR2 is SMNVEV (reference sequence). For the CDR3, the DNA is TGTGCCAGCAGTCCGGGACAGATGAGTGAAAAACTGTTTTTT. The encoded protein is CASSPGQMSEKLFF.